This T cell receptor beta chain came from a study of blood T cell repertoires in COVID-19. Study in general: Recovery meant two consecutive negative NP/OP PCR tests, professional clearance, or resolved symptoms. In each case, the material was cDNA or gDNA derived from T cells, B-cell-depleted T cells, or PBMCs. Sites in the United States, Italy and Spain provided acute and convalescent COVID-19 samples.

CDR3 size: 13 residues. The germline V gene encodes CDR1 MDHEN and CDR2 SYDVKM. Trimming took off 5 bases at V and 1 base at J, with 7 bases between the two ends. How the authors handled the data: Nucleated cell number was recorded as an estimate derived from reference gene primer amplification. Data came from immunoSEQ multiplex PCR; TCRdb stores just in-frame clones and leaves some out. V and J calls and clone size follow that table, whereas D and trimming were derived from the DNA. The sample has roughly 150,000 clones; 75% to 90% are singletons. This clonotype originated in a man between 50 and 59 years old in a cohort exposed to, infected with or recovered from COVID-19 (not recorded which). The rearrangement joins TRBV28 to TRBJ2-3, with no clear D. Sequencing used PBMCs or T cells enriched from blood (not recorded which). The CDR3 loop is CASSDSRTDTQYF. As DNA, the CDR3 is TGTGCCAGCAGTGATAGCCGCACAGATACGCAGTATTTT. The variable domain in full, with the rest retrieved from reference TRBV28 and TRBJ2-3, is DVKVTQSSRYLVKRTGEKVFLECVQDMDHENMFWYRQDPGLGLRLIYFSYDVKMKEKGDIPEGYSVSREKKERFSLILESASTNQTSMYLCASSDSRTDTQYFGPGTRLTVL.